The T cell receptor beta chain described here comes from a study of blood T cell repertoires in COVID-19. Overall study: The origin of the acute and convalescent COVID-19 samples was the United States, Italy and Spain. T cells, B-cell-depleted T cells, or PBMCs provided the cDNA or gDNA that served as material.

Germline V gene data show CDR1 as LNHDA and CDR2 as SQIVND (reference sequence). V dropped 1 base and J dropped 5; count of bases not matched to a gene: 3. The CDR3 consists of 14 residues. Original analysis: Nucleated cell number was recorded as an estimate derived from reference gene primer amplification. Only in-frame clones appear in the TCRdb table, and some are missing; sequencing was by immunoSEQ multiplex PCR. Clone size and V and J calls were adopted from that table, with D and trimming inferred from the DNA. The data hold approximately 250,000 clones, with over 90% observed a single time. Seattle patients were enrolled while actively infected and followed longitudinally.

This sequence originates from a young man with COVID-19, enrolled during active disease. The sample taken for sequencing was peripheral blood. This chain joins TRBV19 and TRBJ2-5; 8 bases fit TRBD1. For the CDR3, the DNA is TGTGCCAGTAGTATAGGCCCAGGGGGCGAGACCCAGTACTTC. This codes for CASSIGPGGETQYF.